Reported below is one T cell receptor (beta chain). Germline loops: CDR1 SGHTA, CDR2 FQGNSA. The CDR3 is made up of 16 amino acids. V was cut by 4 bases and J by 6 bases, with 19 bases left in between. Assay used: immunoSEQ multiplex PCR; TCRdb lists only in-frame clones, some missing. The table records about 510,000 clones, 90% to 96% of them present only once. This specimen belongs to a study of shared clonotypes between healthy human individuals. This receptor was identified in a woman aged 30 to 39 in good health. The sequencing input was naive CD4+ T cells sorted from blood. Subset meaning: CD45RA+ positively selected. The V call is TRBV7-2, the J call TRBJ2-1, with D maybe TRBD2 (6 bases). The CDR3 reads CASSSPGGTLGNEQFF. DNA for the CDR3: TGTGCCAGCAGCTCCCCTGGCGGGACCCTTGGCAATGAGCAGTTCTTC.